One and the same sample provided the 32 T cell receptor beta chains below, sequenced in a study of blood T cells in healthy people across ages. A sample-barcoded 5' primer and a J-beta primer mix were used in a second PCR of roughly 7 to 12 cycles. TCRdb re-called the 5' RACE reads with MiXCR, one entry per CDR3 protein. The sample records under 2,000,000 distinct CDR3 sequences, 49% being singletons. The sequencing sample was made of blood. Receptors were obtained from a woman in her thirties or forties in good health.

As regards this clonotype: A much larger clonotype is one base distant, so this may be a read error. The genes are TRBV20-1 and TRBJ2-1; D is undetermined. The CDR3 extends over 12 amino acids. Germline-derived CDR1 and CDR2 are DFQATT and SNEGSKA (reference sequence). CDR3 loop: CSASRSYHEQFF. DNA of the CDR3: TGCAGTGCTTCCCGCTCCTACCATGAGCAGTTCTTC.

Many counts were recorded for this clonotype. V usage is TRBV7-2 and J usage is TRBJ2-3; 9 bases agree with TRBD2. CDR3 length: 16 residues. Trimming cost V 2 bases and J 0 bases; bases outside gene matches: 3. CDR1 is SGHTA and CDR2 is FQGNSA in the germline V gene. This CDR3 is CASSLLAGTSTDTQYF. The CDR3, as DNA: TGTGCCAGCAGCTTACTAGCGGGGACTAGCACAGATACGCAGTATTTT.

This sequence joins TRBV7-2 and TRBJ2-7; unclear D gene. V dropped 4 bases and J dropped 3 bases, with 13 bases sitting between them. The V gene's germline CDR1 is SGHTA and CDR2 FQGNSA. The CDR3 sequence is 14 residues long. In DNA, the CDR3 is TGTGCCAGCAGCTCCTTTAGGCGGAACTACGAGCAGTACTTC. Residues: CASSSFRRNYEQYF.

CDR3 in amino acids: CASTPREGEQFF. DNA of the CDR3: TGTGCCAGCACCCCTAGGGAGGGTGAGCAGTTCTTC. V gene TRBV7-2 combines with J gene TRBJ2-1, with 7 bases lining up with TRBD2. After removal of 7 bases from V and 9 bases from J, the junction contained 6 bases not matched to a gene. This CDR3 is built from 12 residues. Germline V gives CDR1 SGHTA, CDR2 FQGNSA.

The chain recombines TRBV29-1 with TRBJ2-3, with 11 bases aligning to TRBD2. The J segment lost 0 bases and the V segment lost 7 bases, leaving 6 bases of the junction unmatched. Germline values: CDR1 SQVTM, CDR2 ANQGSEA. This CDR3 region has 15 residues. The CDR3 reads CSGQTSGVSTDTQYF. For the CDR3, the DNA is TGCAGCGGCCAGACTAGCGGGGTTAGCACAGATACGCAGTATTTT.

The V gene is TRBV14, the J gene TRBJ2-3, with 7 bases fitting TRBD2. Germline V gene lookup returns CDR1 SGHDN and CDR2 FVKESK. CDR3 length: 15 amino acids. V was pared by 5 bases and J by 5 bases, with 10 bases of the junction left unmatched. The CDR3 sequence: CASSSLAGTIDTQYF. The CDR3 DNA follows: TGTGCCAGCAGCTCTCTCGCCGGGACTATAGATACGCAGTATTTT.

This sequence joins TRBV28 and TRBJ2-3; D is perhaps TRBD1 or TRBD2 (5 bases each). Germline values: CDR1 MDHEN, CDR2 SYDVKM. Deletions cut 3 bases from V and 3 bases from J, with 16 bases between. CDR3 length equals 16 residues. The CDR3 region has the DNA TGTGCCAGCAGTTTGTCCCTCCGGGGCCGGACAGATACGCAGTATTTT. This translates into CASSLSLRGRTDTQYF. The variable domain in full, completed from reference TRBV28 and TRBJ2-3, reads DVKVTQSSRYLVKRTGEKVFLECVQDMDHENMFWYRQDPGLGLRLIYFSYDVKMKEKGDIPEGYSVSREKKERFSLILESASTNQTSMYLCASSLSLRGRTDTQYFGPGTRLTVL.

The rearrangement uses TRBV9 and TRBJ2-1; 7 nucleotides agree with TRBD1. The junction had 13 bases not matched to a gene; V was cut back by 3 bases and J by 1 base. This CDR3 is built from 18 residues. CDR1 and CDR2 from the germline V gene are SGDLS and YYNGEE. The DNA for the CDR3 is TGTGCCAGCAGCGCCCGAGGGGGACAGCGAACATCCTACAATGAGCAGTTCTTC. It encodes CASSARGGQRTSYNEQFF.

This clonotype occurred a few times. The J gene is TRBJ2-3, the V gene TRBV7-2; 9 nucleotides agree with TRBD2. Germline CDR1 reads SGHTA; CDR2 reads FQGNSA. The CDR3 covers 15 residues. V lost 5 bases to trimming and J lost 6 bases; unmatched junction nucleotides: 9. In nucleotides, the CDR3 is TGTGCCAGCAGCCCGGGACTAGCACGGAGGGATACGCAGTATTTT. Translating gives CASSPGLARRDTQYF.

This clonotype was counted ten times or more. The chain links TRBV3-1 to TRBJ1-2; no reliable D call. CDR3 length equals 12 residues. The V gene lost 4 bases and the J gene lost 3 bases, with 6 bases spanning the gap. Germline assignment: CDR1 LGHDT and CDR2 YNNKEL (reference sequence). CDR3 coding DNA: TGTGCCAGCAGCCCGGGGTACTATGGCTACACCTTC. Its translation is CASSPGYYGYTF.

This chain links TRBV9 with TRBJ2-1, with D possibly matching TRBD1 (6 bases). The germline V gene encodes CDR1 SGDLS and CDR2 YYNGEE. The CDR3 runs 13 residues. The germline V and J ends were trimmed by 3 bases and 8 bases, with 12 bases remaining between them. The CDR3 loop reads CASSGGTPDEQFF. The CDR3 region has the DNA TGTGCCAGCAGCGGAGGGACACCTGATGAGCAGTTCTTC.

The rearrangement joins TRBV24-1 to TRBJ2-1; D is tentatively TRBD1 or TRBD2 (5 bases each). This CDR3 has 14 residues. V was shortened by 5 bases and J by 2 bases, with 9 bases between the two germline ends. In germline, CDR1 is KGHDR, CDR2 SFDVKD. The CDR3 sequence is CATSGGVTYNEQFF. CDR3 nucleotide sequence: TGTGCCACCAGTGGAGGGGTGACCTACAATGAGCAGTTCTTC.

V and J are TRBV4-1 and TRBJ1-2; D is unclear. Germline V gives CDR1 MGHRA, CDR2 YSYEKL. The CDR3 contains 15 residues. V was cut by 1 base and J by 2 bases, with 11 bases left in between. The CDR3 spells CASSQGNHLNYGYTF. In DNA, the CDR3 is TGCGCCAGCAGCCAAGGAAACCACCTAAACTATGGCTACACCTTC.

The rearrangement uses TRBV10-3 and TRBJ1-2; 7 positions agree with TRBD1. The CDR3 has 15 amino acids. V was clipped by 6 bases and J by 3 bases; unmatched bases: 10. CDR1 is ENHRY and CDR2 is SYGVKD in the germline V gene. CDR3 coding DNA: TGTGCCATCAGGGATAGTGACAGGGCGGACTATGGCTACACCTTC. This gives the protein CAIRDSDRADYGYTF.

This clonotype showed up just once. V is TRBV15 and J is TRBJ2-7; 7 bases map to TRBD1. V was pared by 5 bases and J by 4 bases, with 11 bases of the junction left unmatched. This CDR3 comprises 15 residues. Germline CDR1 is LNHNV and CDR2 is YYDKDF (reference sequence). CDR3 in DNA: TGTGCCACCAGCTATCCGGGACAGATACTGTACGAGCAGTACTTC. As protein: CATSYPGQILYEQYF.

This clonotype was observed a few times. The DNA for the CDR3 is TGTGCCAGCAGCTTTGGGGGACAGACCAATGAGCAGTTCTTC. Protein: CASSFGGQTNEQFF. This chain connects TRBV11-3 to TRBJ2-1; 7 bases are shared with TRBD1. The germline CDR1 and CDR2 sequences are SGHNT and YENEEA. V lost 3 bases to trimming and J lost 6 bases; unmatched junction nucleotides: 5. CDR3 length: 14 amino acids.

In nucleotides, the CDR3 is TGCAGTGCTAGTTGGTCCAGGGTCGAAACTAATGAAAAACTGTTTTTT. This encodes CSASWSRVETNEKLFF. The V and J genes are TRBV20-1 and TRBJ1-4; the D gene is possibly TRBD1 (5 bases). V was cut by 3 bases and J by 1 base, with 15 bases left in between. CDR1 and CDR2 from the germline V gene are DFQATT and SNEGSKA (reference sequence). The CDR3 is made up of 16 amino acids.

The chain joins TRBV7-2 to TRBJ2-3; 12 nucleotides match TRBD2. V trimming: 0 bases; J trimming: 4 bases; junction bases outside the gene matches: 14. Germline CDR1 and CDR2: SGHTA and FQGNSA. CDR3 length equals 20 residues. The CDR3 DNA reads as TGTGCCAGCAGCTTAGCCCCGCCCCTGACTAGCGGGGGAGGAGCAGATACGCAGTATTTT. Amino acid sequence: CASSLAPPLTSGGGADTQYF.

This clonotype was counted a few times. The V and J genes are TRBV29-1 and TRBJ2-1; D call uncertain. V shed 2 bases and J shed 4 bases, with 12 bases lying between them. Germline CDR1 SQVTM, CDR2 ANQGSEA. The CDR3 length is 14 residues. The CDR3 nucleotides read TGCAGCGTTGAACAGGAGCCGACGTACAATGAGCAGTTCTTC. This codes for CSVEQEPTYNEQFF.

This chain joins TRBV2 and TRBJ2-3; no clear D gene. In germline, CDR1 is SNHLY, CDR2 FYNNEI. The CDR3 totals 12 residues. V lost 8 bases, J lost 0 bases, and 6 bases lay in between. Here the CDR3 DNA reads TGTGCCAGCGTTAGAAGCACAGATACGCAGTATTTT. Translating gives CASVRSTDTQYF.

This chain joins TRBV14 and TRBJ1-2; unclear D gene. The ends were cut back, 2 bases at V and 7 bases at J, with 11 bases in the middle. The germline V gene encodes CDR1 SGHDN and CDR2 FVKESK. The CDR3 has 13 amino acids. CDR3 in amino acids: CASSQYLGLGYTF. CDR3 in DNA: TGTGCCAGCAGCCAATACCTAGGGCTTGGCTACACCTTC.

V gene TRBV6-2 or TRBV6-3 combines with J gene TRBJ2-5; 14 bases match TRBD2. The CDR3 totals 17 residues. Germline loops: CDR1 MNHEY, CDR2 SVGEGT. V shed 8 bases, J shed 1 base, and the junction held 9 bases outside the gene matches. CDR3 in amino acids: CASLGGLAGVFQETQYF. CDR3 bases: TGTGCCAGCTTAGGGGGACTAGCGGGGGTATTCCAAGAGACCCAGTACTTC.

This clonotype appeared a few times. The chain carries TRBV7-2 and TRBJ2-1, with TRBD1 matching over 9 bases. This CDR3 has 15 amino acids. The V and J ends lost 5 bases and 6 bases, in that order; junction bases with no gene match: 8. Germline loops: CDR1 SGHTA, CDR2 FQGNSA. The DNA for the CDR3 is TGTGCCAGCAGCGAGCCCGGGACAGGGCGCAATGAGCAGTTCTTC. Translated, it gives CASSEPGTGRNEQFF.

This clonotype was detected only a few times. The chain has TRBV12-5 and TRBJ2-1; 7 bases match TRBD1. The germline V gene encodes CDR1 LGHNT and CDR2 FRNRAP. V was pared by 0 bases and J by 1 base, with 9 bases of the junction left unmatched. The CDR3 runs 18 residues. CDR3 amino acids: CASGLVNLQGRSYNEQFF. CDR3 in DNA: TGTGCTAGTGGTTTGGTAAACCTACAGGGGCGATCCTACAATGAGCAGTTCTTC.

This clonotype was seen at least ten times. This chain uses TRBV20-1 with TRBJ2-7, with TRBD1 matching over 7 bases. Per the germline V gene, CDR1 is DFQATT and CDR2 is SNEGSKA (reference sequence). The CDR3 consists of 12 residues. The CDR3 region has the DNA TGCAGCGCCCGACGGGACAGCTACGAGCAGTACTTC. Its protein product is CSARRDSYEQYF.

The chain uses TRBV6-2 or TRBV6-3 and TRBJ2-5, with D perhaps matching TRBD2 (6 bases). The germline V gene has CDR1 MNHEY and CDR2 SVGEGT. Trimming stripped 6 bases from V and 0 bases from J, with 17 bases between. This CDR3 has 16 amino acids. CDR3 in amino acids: CASRASGGRYQETQYF. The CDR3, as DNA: TGTGCCAGCAGGGCCTCCGGGGGACGGTACCAAGAGACCCAGTACTTC.

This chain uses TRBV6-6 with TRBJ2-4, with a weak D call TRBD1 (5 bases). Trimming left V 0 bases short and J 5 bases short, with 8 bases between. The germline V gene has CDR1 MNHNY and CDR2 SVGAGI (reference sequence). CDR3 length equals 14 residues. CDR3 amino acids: CASSYSSTENIQYF. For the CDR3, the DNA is TGTGCCAGCAGTTACTCGTCGACAGAAAACATTCAGTACTTC.

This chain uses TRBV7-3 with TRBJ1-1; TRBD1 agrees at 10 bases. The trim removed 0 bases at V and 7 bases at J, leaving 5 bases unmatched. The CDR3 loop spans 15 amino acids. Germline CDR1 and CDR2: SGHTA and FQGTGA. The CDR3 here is CASSLTGQGPDEAFF. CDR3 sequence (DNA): TGTGCCAGCAGCTTAACGGGACAGGGGCCGGATGAAGCTTTCTTT.

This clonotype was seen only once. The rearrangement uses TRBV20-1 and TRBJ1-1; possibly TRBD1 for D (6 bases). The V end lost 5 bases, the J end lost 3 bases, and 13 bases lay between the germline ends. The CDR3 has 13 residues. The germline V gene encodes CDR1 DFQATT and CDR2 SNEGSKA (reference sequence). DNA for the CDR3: TGCAGTGCTTGCGTGGGGGCAGACACTGAAGCTTTCTTT. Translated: CSACVGADTEAFF.

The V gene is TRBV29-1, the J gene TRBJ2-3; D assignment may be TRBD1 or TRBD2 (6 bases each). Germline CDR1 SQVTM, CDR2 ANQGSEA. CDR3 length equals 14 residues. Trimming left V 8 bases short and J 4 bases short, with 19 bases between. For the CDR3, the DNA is TGCAGCCCCCTAAGGACGGGGGCCCCAGATACGCAGTATTTT. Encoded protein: CSPLRTGAPDTQYF.

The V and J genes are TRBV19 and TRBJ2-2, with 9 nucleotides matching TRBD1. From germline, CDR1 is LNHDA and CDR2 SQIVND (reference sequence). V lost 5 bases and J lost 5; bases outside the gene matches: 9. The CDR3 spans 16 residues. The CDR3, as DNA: TGTGCCAGTAGTCTACACAGGGGGCCATGGACCGGGGAGCTGTTTTTT. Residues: CASSLHRGPWTGELFF. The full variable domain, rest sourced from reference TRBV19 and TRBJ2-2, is DGGITQSPKYLFRKEGQNVTLSCEQNLNHDAMYWYRQDPGQGLRLIYYSQIVNDFQKGDIAEGYSVSREKKESFPLTVTSAQKNPTAFYLCASSLHRGPWTGELFFGEGSRLTVL.

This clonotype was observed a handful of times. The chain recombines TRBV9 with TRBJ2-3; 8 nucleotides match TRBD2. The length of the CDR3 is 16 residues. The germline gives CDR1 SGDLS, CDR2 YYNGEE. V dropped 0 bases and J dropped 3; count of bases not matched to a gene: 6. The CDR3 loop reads CASSVESGGPTDTQYF. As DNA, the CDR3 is TGTGCCAGCAGCGTAGAAAGCGGGGGCCCGACAGATACGCAGTATTTT.